A single sample gave rise to the 8 T cell receptor beta chains below, sequenced in a study of blood T cell repertoires in COVID-19. Clones were sequenced by immunoSEQ multiplex PCR, and TCRdb holds only the in-frame ones, with some missing. Among roughly 300,000 clones listed, about 89% were seen once. Sequenced: PBMCs or T cells enriched from blood (not recorded which). These receptors all come from a woman aged 30 to 39 who had recovered from COVID-19.

The chain joins TRBV13 to TRBJ1-2; maybe TRBD1 (5 bases). Germline V CDR1 and CDR2: PRHDT, FYEKMQ (reference sequence). Trimming pared 3 bases from V and 0 bases from J, leaving 17 bases between. The CDR3 is made up of 17 amino acids. CDR3 in amino acids: CASSLTREGASNYGYTF. In DNA form, the CDR3 reads TGTGCCAGCAGCTTGACAAGGGAAGGGGCCTCTAACTATGGCTACACCTTC.

The table lists this clone with a few counts. This chain connects TRBV19 to TRBJ1-1; 9 bases agree with TRBD1. The V segment lost 6 bases and the J segment 5 bases; nucleotides outside the gene matches: 4. The CDR3 runs 13 residues. CDR1 is LNHDA and CDR2 is SQIVND in the germline V gene (reference sequence). CDR3 amino acids: CASSGTGRTEAFF. DNA of the CDR3: TGTGCCAGTAGCGGGACAGGGAGGACTGAAGCTTTCTTT.

This chain uses TRBV29-1 with TRBJ1-2; a possible D gene is TRBD1 (5 bases). CDR3 size: 12 residues. V was cut by 7 bases and J by 8 bases, with 17 bases left in between. Germline values: CDR1 SQVTM, CDR2 ANQGSEA. In DNA, the CDR3 is TGCAGCGCCAAGAGGGACTCGGGGGGCTACACCTTC. Protein: CSAKRDSGGYTF.

Only one count was recorded for this clone. This sequence joins TRBV5-1 and TRBJ1-3, with a possible D match to TRBD1 (5 bases). Looked up from germline, CDR1 is SGHRS and CDR2 is YFSETQ. The V end was cut by 0 bases, the J end by 0 bases, with 7 bases between. The CDR3 totals 15 residues. CDR3 region: CASSLGQSSGNTIYF. Here the CDR3 DNA reads TGCGCCAGCAGCTTGGGACAGAGCTCTGGAAACACCATATATTTT.

This clone was seen a few times. The CDR3 loop reads CAISDPNGSTNEKLFF. In DNA, the CDR3 is TGTGCCATCAGTGACCCGAACGGGTCAACTAATGAAAAACTGTTTTTT. The chain joins TRBV10-3 to TRBJ1-4, with D unresolved. From germline, CDR1 is ENHRY and CDR2 SYGVKD. The V gene lost 3 bases and the J gene lost 0 bases, with 11 bases spanning the gap. The CDR3 length is 16 residues.

V and J are TRBV11-2 and TRBJ1-2; weak D call: TRBD1 (5 bases). Per the germline V gene, CDR1 is SGHAT and CDR2 is FQNNGV. The V and J ends lost 7 bases and 5 bases respectively, with 11 bases between them. The CDR3 covers 12 residues. CDR3 loop: CASTLDSYGYTF. In nucleotides, the CDR3 is TGTGCCAGCACCCTTGACAGTTATGGCTACACCTTC.

V gene TRBV10-1 combines with J gene TRBJ1-2, with 9 bases fitting TRBD1. The V gene's germline CDR1 is WNHNN and CDR2 SYGVQD (reference sequence). The J segment lost 6 bases and the V segment lost 0 bases, leaving 11 bases of the junction unmatched. The CDR3 extends over 17 amino acids. The CDR3 loop is CASSESTGGAHYDGYTF. In DNA form, the CDR3 reads TGCGCCAGCAGTGAGTCGACAGGGGGAGCCCACTATGATGGCTACACCTTC.

The J gene is TRBJ2-5, the V gene TRBV5-1, with 7 bases identical to TRBD1. Germline-derived CDR1 and CDR2 are SGHRS and YFSETQ. The J segment lost 2 bases and the V segment lost 4 bases, leaving 17 bases of the junction unmatched. The CDR3 totals 18 residues. The CDR3 DNA sequence: TGCGCCAGCAGCACTGTGCCGGGACAGTTAAATTTTCAAGAGACCCAGTACTTC. Its protein product is CASSTVPGQLNFQETQYF.